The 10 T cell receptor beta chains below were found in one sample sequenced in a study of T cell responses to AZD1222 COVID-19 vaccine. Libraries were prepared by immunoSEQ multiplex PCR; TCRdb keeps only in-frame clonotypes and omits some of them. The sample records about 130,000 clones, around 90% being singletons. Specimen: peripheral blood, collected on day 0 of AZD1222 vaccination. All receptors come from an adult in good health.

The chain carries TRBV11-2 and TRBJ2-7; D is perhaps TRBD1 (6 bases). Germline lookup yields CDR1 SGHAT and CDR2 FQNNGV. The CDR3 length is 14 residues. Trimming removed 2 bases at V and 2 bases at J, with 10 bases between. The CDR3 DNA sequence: TGTGCCAGCAGCTTACACAGGGACCCCTACGAGCAGTACTTC. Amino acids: CASSLHRDPYEQYF.

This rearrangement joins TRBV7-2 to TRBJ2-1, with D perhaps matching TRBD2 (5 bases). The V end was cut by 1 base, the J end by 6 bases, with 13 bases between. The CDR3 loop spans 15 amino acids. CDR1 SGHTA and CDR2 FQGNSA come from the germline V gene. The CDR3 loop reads CASSLVPGGSNEQFF. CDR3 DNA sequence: TGTGCCAGCAGCTTAGTGCCTGGCGGGTCCAATGAGCAGTTCTTC.

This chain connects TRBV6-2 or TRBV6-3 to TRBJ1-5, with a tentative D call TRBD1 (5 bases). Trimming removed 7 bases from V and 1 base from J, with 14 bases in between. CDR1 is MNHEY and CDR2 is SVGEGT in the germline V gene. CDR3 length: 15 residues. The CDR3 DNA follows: TGTGCCAGCACCCCAGGGTGGACGAGCAATCAGCCCCAGCATTTT. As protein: CASTPGWTSNQPQHF.

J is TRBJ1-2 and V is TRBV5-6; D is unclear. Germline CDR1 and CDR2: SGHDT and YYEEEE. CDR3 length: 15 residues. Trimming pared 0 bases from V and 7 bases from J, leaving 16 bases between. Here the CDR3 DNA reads TGTGCCAGCAGCTTGGTAGGGCTAGAGGGCCTTGGCTACACCTTC. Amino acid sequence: CASSLVGLEGLGYTF.

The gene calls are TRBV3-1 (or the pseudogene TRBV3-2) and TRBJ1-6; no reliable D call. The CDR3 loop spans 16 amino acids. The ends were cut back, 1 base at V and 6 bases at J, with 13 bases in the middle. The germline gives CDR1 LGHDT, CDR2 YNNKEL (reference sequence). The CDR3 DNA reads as TGTGCCAGCAGCCAAGGGGCCGTACAGCTTAATTCACCCCTCCACTTT. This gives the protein CASSQGAVQLNSPLHF.

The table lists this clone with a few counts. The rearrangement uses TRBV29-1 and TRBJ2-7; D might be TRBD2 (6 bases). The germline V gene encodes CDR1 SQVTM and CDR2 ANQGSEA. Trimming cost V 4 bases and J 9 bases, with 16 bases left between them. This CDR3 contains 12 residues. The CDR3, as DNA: TGCAGCGTTGGGGAAACTATGGGGGGGCAGTACTTC. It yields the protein CSVGETMGGQYF.

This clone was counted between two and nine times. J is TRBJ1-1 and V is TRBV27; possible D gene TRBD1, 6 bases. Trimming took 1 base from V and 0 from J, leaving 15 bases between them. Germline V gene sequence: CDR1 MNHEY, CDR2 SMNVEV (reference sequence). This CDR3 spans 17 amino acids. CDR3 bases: TGTGCCAGCAGTTTATTACAGGGTAGGAGGATGAACACTGAAGCTTTCTTT. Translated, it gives CASSLLQGRRMNTEAFF.

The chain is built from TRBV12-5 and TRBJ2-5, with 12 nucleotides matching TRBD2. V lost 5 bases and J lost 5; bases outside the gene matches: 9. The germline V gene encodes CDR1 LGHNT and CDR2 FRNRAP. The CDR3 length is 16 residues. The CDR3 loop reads CASGLGLAGPKETQYF. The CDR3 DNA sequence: TGTGCTAGTGGTCTCGGACTAGCGGGACCCAAGGAGACCCAGTACTTC.

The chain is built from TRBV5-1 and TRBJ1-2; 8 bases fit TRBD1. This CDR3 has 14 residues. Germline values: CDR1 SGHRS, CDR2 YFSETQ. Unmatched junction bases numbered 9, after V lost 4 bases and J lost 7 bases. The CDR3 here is CASSPGQGETGYTF. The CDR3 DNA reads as TGCGCCAGCAGCCCCGGACAGGGAGAGACTGGCTACACCTTC.

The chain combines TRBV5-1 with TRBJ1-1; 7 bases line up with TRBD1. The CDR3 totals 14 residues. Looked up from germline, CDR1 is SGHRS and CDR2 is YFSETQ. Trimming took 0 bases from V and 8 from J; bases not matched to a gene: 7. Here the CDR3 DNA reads TGCGCCAGCAGCTTGGCCTGGCAGGGGGGAGAAGCTTTCTTT. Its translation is CASSLAWQGGEAFF.